This entry lists 5 T cell receptor beta chains sequenced from one sample in a study of T cells in Graves' hyperthyroidism and ophthalmopathy. Amplified TCR beta CDR3 regions came from RNA transcripts. The HTBI primer set was used in a first-round RT-PCR of the TCR CDR3. TCRdb analysed the multiplex PCR reads with MiXCR anew, one entry per CDR3 protein. The sample includes 660,000 or so distinct CDR3 sequences, less than 25% of them seen just once. Source material: blood. These receptors were obtained from a man aged 25 to 40 with Graves' ophthalmopathy.

V is TRBV29-1 and J is TRBJ2-7; 8 positions match TRBD1. V dropped 4 bases and J dropped 5; count of bases not matched to a gene: 4. The CDR3 has 12 residues. Germline CDR1 SQVTM, CDR2 ANQGSEA. This chain's CDR3 is CSVGGTGNEQYF. CDR3 DNA sequence: TGCAGCGTTGGGGGGACAGGCAACGAGCAGTACTTC.

This clonotype was observed a handful of times. V and J are TRBV5-8 and TRBJ1-6, with D possibly matching TRBD1 (6 bases). The germline V gene has CDR1 SGHTS and CDR2 YDEGEE. Trimming pared 8 bases from V and 0 bases from J, leaving 18 bases between. This CDR3 spans 17 amino acids. The CDR3 spells CASFPTGTSSYNSPLHF. CDR3 nucleotide sequence: TGTGCCAGTTTCCCCACCGGGACAAGCTCCTATAATTCACCCCTCCACTTT.

This clonotype was detected ten times or more. The rearrangement joins TRBV12-3 or TRBV12-4 to TRBJ2-7; 9 bases match TRBD2. This CDR3 has 15 residues. Unmatched junction bases numbered 7, after V lost 3 bases and J lost 4 bases. The CDR3 nucleotides read TGTGCCAGCAGTTTCCGCGGGACTAGCCATTACGAGCAGTACTTC. It is translated as CASSFRGTSHYEQYF.

This clonotype was counted many times. The J gene is TRBJ1-2, the V gene TRBV18, with D maybe TRBD1 (6 bases). The CDR3 runs to 14 residues. Germline CDR1 is KGHSH and CDR2 is LQKENI. Trimming left V 3 bases short and J 5 bases short, with 13 bases between. The DNA for the CDR3 is TGTGCCAGCTCACCGGGGGGGCGACGGTATGGCTACACCTTC. This encodes CASSPGGRRYGYTF.

This clonotype was observed many times. The chain links TRBV28 to TRBJ2-3; D possibly corresponds to TRBD2 (6 bases). Trimming cost V 4 bases and J 4 bases, with 15 bases left between them. The CDR3 length is 15 residues. Germline V gene data show CDR1 as MDHEN and CDR2 as SYDVKM. CDR3 nucleotide sequence: TGTGCCAGCAGTTCCCGAGGAGGGTCGGCAGATACGCAGTATTTT. Translated: CASSSRGGSADTQYF.